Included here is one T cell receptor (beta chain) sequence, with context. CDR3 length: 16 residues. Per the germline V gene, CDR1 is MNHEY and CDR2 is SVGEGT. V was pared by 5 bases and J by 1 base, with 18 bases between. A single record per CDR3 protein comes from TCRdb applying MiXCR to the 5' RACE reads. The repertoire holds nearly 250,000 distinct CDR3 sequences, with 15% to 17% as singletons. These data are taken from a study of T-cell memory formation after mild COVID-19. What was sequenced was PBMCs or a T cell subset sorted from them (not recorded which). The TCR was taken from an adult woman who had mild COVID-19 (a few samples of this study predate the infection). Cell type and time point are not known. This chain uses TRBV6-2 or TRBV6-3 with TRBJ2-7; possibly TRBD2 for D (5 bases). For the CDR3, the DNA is TGTGCCAGCAGTATCGGACTGAGGAGGAGATCCTACGAGCAGTACTTC. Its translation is CASSIGLRRRSYEQYF.